This T cell receptor beta chain comes out of a study of blood T cell repertoires in COVID-19. Study summary: Whether acute or convalescent, the COVID-19 samples came from the United States, Italy and Spain. T cells, B-cell-depleted T cells, or PBMCs supplied cDNA or gDNA.

The V end lost 4 bases, the J end lost 6 bases, and 9 bases lay between the germline ends. CDR3 size: 13 residues. Germline V gives CDR1 SGHAT, CDR2 FQDESV (reference sequence). Authors' analysis steps: Reference gene primer amplification gave nucleated cell count estimates. The assay was immunoSEQ multiplex PCR, and TCRdb's table has in-frame clones only and misses some. The V and J calls and clone size were taken over from that table, and D and trimming were inferred from the DNA. The sample holds 60,000 to 65,000 clones, 75% to 85% seen once. Sequencing input: peripheral blood. The V call is TRBV11-1, the J call TRBJ2-2; D unresolved. This TCR came from a woman aged 60-75 years with acute or convalescent COVID-19. DNA for the CDR3: TGTGCCAGCAGCTCAACGCGAGCCGGGGAGCTGTTTTTT. The encoded protein is CASSSTRAGELFF.